The sequence of this TCR beta chain was determined in a study of cytomegalovirus exposure and HLA in healthy donors. Background on the study: Genotyping of about 400 donors showed that over 80% belonged to the Caucasian-associated ancestry cluster.

Worth noting for this clone: Its specificity is not known.

With 60 Vbeta and 13 Jbeta primers, the PCR was carried out. The repertoire was sequenced with immunoSEQ multiplex PCR; TCRdb's copy has only in-frame clones and lacks some. This table has under 150,000 clones, about 85% appearing once. Study results and caveats: Likely technical artifact: a cluster of highly shared sequence variants. According to an earlier analysis, most TCR beta V segments yielded productive rearrangements about 87% or about 30% of the time.

From germline, CDR1 is LNHNV and CDR2 YYDKDF (reference sequence). The V end lost 3 bases, the J end lost 5 bases, and 5 bases lay between the germline ends. The CDR3 runs to 11 residues. The chain employs TRBV15 and TRBJ2-7; D not resolved. Sequenced input: PBMCs. The receptor comes from a boy aged 2 to 10 in good health and CMV-seronegative. The CDR3 DNA reads TGTGCCACCAGCAGCTATCACGAGCAGTACTTC. As protein: CATSSYHEQYF.